The rows below give T cell receptor beta chains drawn from one sample of a study of T cell changes during pregnancy in multiple sclerosis. TCRdb's copy holds only in-frame clones and misses some; the assay was immunoSEQ multiplex PCR. The profile shows about 60,000 clones, roughly 91% of them singletons. The sequences come from peripheral blood, collected in the second trimester of pregnancy. These receptor sequences come from a female donor with multiple sclerosis, enrolled in a pregnancy study. Each CDR3 is given with its conserved first and last residue. The D gene is left open where the match is weak. Clone size, where shown, is once, few, many, or a class for clones that have expanded.

v_gene	abundance	j_gene	d_gene	CDR3nt	CDR3aa
TRBV28	-	TRBJ2-7	-	TGTGCCAGCAGTTTATACAGGGTTAGCGAGCAGTACTTC	CASSLYRVSEQYF
TRBV7-3	-	TRBJ1-6	-	TGTGCCAGCAAGCCCGAAGAGGGATATTCACCCCTCCACTTT	CASKPEEGYSPLHF
TRBV6-1	-	TRBJ2-7	-	TGTGCCAGCAGTGAAGCCCCGGTCCGTTCCTACGAGCAGTACTTC	CASSEAPVRSYEQYF
TRBV27	-	TRBJ1-6	TRBD1	TGTGCCAGCAGCGGGGACAGGGGCGATAATTCACCCCTCCACTTT	CASSGDRGDNSPLHF
TRBV28	-	TRBJ1-2	TRBD1	TGTGCCAGCAGTTTTGAGGACAGGGGTTCCTATGGCTACACCTTC	CASSFEDRGSYGYTF
TRBV4-3	once	TRBJ1-4	TRBD1	TGCGCCAGCAGCCAAGATTTGAAGGACAGGGGAATTGAAAAACTGTTTTTT	CASSQDLKDRGIEKLFF
TRBV30	-	TRBJ2-2	-	TGTGCCTGGAGTTACCGGGCCGGGGAGCTGTTTTTT	CAWSYRAGELFF
TRBV29-1	-	TRBJ1-4	-	TGCAGCGTTCAGCCCAGGGGCGGGAATGAAAAACTGTTTTTT	CSVQPRGGNEKLFF
TRBV7-9	-	TRBJ2-1	TRBD2	TGTGCCAGCAGCCAATGGGGGGGTGAGCAGTTCTTC	CASSQWGGEQFF
TRBV28	few	TRBJ1-2	-	TGTGCCAGCAGCCTAGGCAGGGCCTATGGCTACACCTTC	CASSLGRAYGYTF
TRBV6-1	once	TRBJ1-2	TRBD1	TGTGCCAGCAGTGCGGTACAGGGGTATGGCTACACCTTC	CASSAVQGYGYTF
TRBV2	-	TRBJ1-2	-	TGTGCCAGCAGTGAGGTGTTAACACCCCAAACGTATGGCTACACCTTC	CASSEVLTPQTYGYTF
TRBV5-6	-	TRBJ2-1	-	TGTGCCAGCAGCTCGGGGGATTACAATGAGCAGTTCTTC	CASSSGDYNEQFF
TRBV2	-	TRBJ2-2	TRBD1	TGTGCCAGCATGGGACAGGGGGCGCGGACCGGGGAGCTGTTTTTT	CASMGQGARTGELFF
TRBV4-3	-	TRBJ2-7	TRBD1	TGCGCCAGCAGCCGACAGGGTTACTCCTACGAGCAGTACTTC	CASSRQGYSYEQYF
TRBV6-1	-	TRBJ1-4	TRBD1	TGTGCCAGCAGTGAAGCAGGGGGCGAATATGAAAAACTGTTTTTT	CASSEAGGEYEKLFF
TRBV4-3	-	TRBJ1-1	TRBD1	TGCGCCAGCAGCCACTTCGGACAGGGAGGTACTGAAGCTTTCTTT	CASSHFGQGGTEAFF
TRBV6-5	-	TRBJ2-7	TRBD1	TGTGCCAGCAGGTACTCCGGGACAGGGATGGACGAGCAGTACTTC	CASRYSGTGMDEQYF
TRBV7-2	-	TRBJ1-5	-	TGTGCCAGCAGCCCTAGTGCAGGGTTCCTCAATCAGCCCCAGCATTTT	CASSPSAGFLNQPQHF
TRBV4-1	-	TRBJ1-4	-	TGCGCCAGCAGCCAAACACGGGACAAGCTGTTTTTT	CASSQTRDKLFF
TRBV5-4	-	TRBJ2-6	-	TGTGCCAGCAGCTTAGGGGGGGAGCCCTCTGGGGCCAACGTCCTGACTTTC	CASSLGGEPSGANVLTF
TRBV6-6	-	TRBJ1-5	-	TGTGCCAGCAGTTACTCGCAGGGCTATAGCAATCAGCCCCAGCATTTT	CASSYSQGYSNQPQHF
TRBV18	once	TRBJ2-5	-	TGTGCCAGCTCGCAGCAAGAGACCCAGTACTTC	CASSQQETQYF
TRBV10-2	-	TRBJ2-7	TRBD2	TGCGCCAGCACCGAACTAGCGGGGGGGGACCACAAGTACGAGCAGTACTTC	CASTELAGGDHKYEQYF
TRBV27	-	TRBJ2-6	-	TGTGCCAGCAGTTTACGGAGTGGGGCCAACGTCCTGACTTTC	CASSLRSGANVLTF